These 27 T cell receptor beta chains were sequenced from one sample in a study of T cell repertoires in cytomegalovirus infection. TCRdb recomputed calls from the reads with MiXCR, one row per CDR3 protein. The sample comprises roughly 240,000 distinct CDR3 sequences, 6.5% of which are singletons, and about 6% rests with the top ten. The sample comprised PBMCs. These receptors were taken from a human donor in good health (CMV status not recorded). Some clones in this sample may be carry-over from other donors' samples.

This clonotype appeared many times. The CDR3 reads CASSEETELEAFF. Written as DNA, the CDR3 is TGTGCCAGCAGTGAAGAGACAGAGCTTGAAGCTTTCTTT. The chain recombines TRBV2 with TRBJ1-1, with D possibly matching TRBD1 (5 bases). Germline values: CDR1 SNHLY, CDR2 FYNNEI. The CDR3 contains 13 residues. V lost 1 base and J lost 7, with 10 bases in between. The whole variable domain, filled in from reference TRBV2 and TRBJ1-1, reads EPEVTQTPSHQVTQMGQEVILRCVPISNHLYFYWYRQILGQKVEFLVSFYNNEISEKSEIFDDQFSVERPDGSNFTLKIRSTKLEDSAMYFCASSEETELEAFFGQGTRLTVV.

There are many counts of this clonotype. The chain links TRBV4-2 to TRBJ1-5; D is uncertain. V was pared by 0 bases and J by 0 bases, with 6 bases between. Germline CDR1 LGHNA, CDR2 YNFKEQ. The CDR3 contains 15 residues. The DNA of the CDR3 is TGTGCCAGCAGCCAAGACGCAGTTAGCAATCAGCCCCAGCATTTT. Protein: CASSQDAVSNQPQHF.

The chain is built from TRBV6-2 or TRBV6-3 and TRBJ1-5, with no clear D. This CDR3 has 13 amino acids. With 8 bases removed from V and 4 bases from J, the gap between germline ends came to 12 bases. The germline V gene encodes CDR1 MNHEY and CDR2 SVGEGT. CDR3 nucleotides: TGTGCCAGCCGAGACGGAACTAATCAGCCCCAGCATTTT. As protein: CASRDGTNQPQHF.

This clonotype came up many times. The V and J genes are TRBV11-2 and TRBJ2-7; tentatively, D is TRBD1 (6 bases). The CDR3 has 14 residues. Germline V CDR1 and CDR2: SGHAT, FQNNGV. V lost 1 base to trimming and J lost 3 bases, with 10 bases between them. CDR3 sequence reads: CASSLGWTDYEQYF. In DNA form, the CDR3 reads TGTGCCAGCAGCTTAGGGTGGACAGACTACGAGCAGTACTTC.

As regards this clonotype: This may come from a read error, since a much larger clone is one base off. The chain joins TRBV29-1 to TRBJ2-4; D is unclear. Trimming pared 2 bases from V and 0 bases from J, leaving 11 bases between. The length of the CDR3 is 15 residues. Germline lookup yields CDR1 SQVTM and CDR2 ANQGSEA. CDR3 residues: CSVECVEKAKNIQYF. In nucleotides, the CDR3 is TGCAGCGTTGAATGTGTGGAGAAAGCCAAAAACATTCAGTACTTC. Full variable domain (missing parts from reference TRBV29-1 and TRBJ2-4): SAVISQKPSRDICQRGTSLTIQCQVDSQVTMMFWYRQQPGQSLTLIATANQGSEATYESGFVIDKFPISRPNLTFSTLTVSNMSPEDSSIYLCSVECVEKAKNIQYFGAGTRLSVL.

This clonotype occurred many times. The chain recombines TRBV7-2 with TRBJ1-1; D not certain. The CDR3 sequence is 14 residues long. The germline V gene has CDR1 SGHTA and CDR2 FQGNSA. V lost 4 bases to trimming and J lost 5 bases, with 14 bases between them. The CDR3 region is CASSSAGRRTEAFF. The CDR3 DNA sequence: TGTGCCAGCAGCTCGGCGGGCCGGCGGACTGAAGCTTTCTTT.

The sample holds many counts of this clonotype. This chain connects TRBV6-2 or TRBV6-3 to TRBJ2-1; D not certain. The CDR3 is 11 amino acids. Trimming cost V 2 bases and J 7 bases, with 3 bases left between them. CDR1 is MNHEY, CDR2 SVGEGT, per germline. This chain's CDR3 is CASSYGNEQFF. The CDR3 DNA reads TGTGCCAGCAGTTACGGGAATGAGCAGTTCTTC.

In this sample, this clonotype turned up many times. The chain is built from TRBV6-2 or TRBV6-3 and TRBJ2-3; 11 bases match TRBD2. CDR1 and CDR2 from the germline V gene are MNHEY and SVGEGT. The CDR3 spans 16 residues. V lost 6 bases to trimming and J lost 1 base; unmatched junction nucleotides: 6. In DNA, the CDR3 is TGTGCCAGCAGCGGGGGGACTAGCGGACGCACAGATACGCAGTATTTT. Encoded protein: CASSGGTSGRTDTQYF.

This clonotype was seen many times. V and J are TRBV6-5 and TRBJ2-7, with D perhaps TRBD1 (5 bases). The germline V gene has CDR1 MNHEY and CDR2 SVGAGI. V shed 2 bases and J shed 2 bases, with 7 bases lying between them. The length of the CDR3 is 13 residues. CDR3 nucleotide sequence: TGTGCCAGCAGTTACGGACAACCCTACGAGCAGTACTTC. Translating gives CASSYGQPYEQYF.

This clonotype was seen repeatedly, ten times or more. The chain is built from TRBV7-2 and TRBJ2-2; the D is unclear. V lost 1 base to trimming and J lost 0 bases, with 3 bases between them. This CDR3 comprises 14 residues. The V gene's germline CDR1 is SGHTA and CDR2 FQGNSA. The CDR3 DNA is TGTGCCAGCAGCTTAGACACGAACACCGGGGAGCTGTTTTTT. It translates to CASSLDTNTGELFF.

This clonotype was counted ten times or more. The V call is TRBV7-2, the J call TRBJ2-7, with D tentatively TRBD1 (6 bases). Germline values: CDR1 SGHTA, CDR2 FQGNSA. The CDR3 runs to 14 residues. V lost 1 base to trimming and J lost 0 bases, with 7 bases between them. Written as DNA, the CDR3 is TGTGCCAGCAGCTTAGGAGGGGGCTCCTACGAGCAGTACTTC. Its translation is CASSLGGGSYEQYF.

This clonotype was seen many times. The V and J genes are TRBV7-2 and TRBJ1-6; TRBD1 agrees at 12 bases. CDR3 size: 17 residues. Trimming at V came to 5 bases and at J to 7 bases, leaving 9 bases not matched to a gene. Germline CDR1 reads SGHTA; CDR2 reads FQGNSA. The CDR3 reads CASSPRDRGQWNSPLHF. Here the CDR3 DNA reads TGTGCCAGCAGCCCGCGGGACAGGGGGCAATGGAATTCACCCCTCCACTTT.

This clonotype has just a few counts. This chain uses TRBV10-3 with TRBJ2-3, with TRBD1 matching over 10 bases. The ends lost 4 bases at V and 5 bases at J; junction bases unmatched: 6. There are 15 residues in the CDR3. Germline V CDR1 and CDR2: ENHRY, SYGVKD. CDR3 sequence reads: CAISVGQGTGDTQYF. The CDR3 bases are TGTGCCATCAGTGTGGGACAGGGGACAGGAGATACGCAGTATTTT.

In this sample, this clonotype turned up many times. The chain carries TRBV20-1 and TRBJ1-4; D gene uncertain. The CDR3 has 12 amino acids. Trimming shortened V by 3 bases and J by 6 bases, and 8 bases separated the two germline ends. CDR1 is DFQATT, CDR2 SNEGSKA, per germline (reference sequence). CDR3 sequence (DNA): TGCAGTGCTAGCGGACCGCATGAAAAACTGTTTTTT. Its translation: CSASGPHEKLFF.

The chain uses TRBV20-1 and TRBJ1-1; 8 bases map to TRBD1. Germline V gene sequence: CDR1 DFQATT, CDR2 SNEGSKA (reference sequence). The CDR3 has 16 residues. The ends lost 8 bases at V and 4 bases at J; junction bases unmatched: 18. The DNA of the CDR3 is TGCAGTCCGGGCCGGGACCAGGGGGCTCAGGGCACTGAAGCTTTCTTT. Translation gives CSPGRDQGAQGTEAFF.

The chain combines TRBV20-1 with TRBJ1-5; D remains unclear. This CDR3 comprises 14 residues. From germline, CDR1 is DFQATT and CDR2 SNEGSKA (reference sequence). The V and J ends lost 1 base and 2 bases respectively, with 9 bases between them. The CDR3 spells CSARVVTGNQPQHF. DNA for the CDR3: TGCAGTGCTAGAGTGGTGACGGGCAATCAGCCCCAGCATTTT.

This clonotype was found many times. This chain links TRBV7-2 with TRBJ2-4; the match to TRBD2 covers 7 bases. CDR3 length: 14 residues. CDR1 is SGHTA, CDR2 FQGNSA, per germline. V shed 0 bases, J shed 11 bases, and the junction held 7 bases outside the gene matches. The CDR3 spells CASSLAPPGGFQYF. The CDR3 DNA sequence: TGTGCCAGCAGCTTAGCTCCCCCGGGAGGATTTCAGTACTTC.

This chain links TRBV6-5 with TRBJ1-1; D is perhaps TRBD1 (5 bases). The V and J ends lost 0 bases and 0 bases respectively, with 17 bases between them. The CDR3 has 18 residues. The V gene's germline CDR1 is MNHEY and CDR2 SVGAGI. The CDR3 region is CASSYSGGRGPMNTEAFF. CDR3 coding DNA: TGTGCCAGCAGTTACTCGGGCGGGCGGGGACCGATGAACACTGAAGCTTTCTTT.

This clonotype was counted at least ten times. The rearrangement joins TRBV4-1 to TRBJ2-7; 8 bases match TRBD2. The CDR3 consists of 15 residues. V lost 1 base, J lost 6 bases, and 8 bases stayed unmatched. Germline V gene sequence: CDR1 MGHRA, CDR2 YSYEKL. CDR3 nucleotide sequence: TGCGCCAGCAGCCAAGTCGGGGGGGTTCAAGGCGAGCAGTACTTC. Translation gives CASSQVGGVQGEQYF.

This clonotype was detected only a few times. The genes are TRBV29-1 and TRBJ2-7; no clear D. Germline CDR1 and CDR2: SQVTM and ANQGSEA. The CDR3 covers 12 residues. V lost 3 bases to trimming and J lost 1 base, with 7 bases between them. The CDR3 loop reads CSVEDGSYEQYF. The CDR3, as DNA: TGCAGCGTTGAGGACGGATCCTACGAGCAGTACTTC.

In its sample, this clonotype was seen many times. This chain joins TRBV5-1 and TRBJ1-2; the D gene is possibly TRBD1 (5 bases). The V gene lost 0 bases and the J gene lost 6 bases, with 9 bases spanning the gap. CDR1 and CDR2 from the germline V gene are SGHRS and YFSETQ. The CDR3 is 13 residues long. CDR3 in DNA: TGCGCCAGCAGCTTGGATTCGGGGCATGGCTACACCTTC. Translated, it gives CASSLDSGHGYTF.

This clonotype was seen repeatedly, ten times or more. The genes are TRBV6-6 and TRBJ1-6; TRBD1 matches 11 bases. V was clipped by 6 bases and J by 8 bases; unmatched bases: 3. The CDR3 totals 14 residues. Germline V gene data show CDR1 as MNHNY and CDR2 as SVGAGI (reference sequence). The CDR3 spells CASSPDRGHSPLHF. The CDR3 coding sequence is TGTGCCAGCAGCCCGGACAGGGGGCATTCACCCCTCCACTTT.

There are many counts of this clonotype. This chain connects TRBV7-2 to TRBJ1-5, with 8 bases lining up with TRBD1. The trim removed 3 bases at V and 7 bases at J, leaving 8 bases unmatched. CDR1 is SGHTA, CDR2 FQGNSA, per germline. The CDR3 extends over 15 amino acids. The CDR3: CASSFRTGTGQPQHF. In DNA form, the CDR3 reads TGTGCCAGCAGCTTTCGGACAGGGACCGGACAGCCCCAGCATTTT.

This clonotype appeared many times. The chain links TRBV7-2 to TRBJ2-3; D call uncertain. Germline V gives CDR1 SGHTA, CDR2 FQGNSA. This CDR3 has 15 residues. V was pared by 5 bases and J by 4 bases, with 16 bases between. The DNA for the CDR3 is TGTGCCAGCAGCAAATTCCAGGCTGTCCCAGATACGCAGTATTTT. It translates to CASSKFQAVPDTQYF.

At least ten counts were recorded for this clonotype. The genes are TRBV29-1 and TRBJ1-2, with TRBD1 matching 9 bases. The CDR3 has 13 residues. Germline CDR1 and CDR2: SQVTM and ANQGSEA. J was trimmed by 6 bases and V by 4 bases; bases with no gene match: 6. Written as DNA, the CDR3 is TGCAGCGTTGTATGGGACAGGGAAGATGGCTACACCTTC. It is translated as CSVVWDREDGYTF.

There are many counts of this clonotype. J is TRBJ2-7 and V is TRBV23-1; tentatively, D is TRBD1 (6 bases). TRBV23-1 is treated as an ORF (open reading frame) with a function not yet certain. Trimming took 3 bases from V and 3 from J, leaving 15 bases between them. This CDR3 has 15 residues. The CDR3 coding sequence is TGCGCCAGCAGTCAGCAGGGGCACCCCCACTACGAGCAGTACTTC. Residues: CASSQQGHPHYEQYF.

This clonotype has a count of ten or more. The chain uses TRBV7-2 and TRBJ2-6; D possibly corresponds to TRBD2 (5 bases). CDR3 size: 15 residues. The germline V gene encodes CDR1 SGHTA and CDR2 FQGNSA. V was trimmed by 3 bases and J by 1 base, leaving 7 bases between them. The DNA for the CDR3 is TGTGCCAGCAGCTTCCGGGAATCTGGGGCCAACGTCCTGACTTTC. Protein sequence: CASSFRESGANVLTF. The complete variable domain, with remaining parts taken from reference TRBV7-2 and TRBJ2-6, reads GAGVSQSPSNKVTEKGKDVELRCDPISGHTALYWYRQSLGQGLEFLIYFQGNSAPDKSGLPSDRFSAERTGGSVSTLTIQRTQQEDSAVYLCASSFRESGANVLTFGAGSRLTVL.